Listed below are T cell receptor beta chains from one sample, sequenced in a study of early T cells in non-severe SARS-CoV-2 infection. One entry per CDR3 protein, called by TCRdb with MiXCR from the 5' RACE reads. Of roughly 100,000 distinct CDR3 sequences in the sample, roughly 13% were seen once. The sample was whole blood. The origin of the receptors is an adult who was a healthcare worker with PCR-confirmed SARS-CoV-2 infection or an uninfected control (not recorded which). Each CDR3 is given with its conserved first and last residue.

v_gene	j_gene	CDR3aa
TRBV29-1	TRBJ2-7	CSVPDRRDYEQYF
TRBV7-9	TRBJ2-5	CASSFSGRETQYF
TRBV27	TRBJ1-2	CASRTAAVSYGYTF
TRBV29-1	TRBJ2-2	CSGRTSGNTGELFF
TRBV28	TRBJ2-7	CASSYRVVGKQYF
TRBV11-2	TRBJ2-7	CASSRGGAEQYF
TRBV5-1	TRBJ1-1	CASSFETRGEAFF
TRBV18	TRBJ1-1	CASSVEMNTEAFF
TRBV5-1	TRBJ2-1	CASSPRQGGTYNEQFF
TRBV12-3/TRBV12-4	TRBJ1-6	CASSSIGQPSNSPLHF
TRBV4-1	TRBJ1-5	CASSQMATGDSPQHF
TRBV27	TRBJ1-4	CASSLDRFYEKLFF
TRBV3-1	TRBJ1-1	CASSPGGYEAFF